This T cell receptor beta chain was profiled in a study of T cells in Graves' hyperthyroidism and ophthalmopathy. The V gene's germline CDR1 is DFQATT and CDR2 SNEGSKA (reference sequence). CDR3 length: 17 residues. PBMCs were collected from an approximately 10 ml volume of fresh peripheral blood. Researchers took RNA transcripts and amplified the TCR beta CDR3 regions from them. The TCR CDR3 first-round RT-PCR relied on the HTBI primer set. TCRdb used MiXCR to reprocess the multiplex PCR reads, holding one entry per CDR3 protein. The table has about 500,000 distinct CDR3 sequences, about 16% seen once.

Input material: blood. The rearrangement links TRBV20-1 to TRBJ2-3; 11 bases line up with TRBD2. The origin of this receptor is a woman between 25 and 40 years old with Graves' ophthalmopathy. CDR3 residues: CSAPTSGTPQMTDTQYF. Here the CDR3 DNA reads TGCAGCGCCCCGACTAGCGGGACTCCGCAAATGACAGATACGCAGTATTTT.